The 28 T cell receptor beta chains presented below share a single source sample, sequenced in a study of CD8+ T cells in alopecia areata. Sequencing relied on a cDNA template that was reverse transcribed from extracted RNA. Generated by immunoSEQ multiplex PCR, the TCRdb table keeps only in-frame clones and is missing some. The table records some 150,000 clones, 45% to 60% of them present only once. The sample in question was CD8+ T cells sorted from blood, obtained at week 0. These receptors were taken from a human donor with alopecia areata.

A single count supports this clone. The V gene is TRBV9, the J gene TRBJ2-3; tentatively, D is TRBD2 (6 bases). This CDR3 has 15 amino acids. The germline gives CDR1 SGDLS, CDR2 YYNGEE. Between the trimmed V and J ends, which lost 4 bases and 2 bases, there was a span of 14 bases. CDR3 sequence (DNA): TGTGCCAGCAGCCGACTAGGGCAAACCACAGATACGCAGTATTTT. Amino acid sequence: CASSRLGQTTDTQYF.

A few counts support this clone. V usage is TRBV28 and J usage is TRBJ1-5, with 9 positions matching TRBD1. The CDR3 contains 15 residues. Looked up from germline, CDR1 is MDHEN and CDR2 is SYDVKM. The V segment lost 7 bases and the J segment 7 bases; nucleotides outside the gene matches: 11. This chain's CDR3 is CASNYAGQGSQPQHF. The CDR3 nucleotides are TGTGCCAGCAATTACGCGGGACAGGGATCACAGCCCCAGCATTTT. The complete variable domain, with remaining parts taken from reference TRBV28 and TRBJ1-5, reads DVKVTQSSRYLVKRTGEKVFLECVQDMDHENMFWYRQDPGLGLRLIYFSYDVKMKEKGDIPEGYSVSREKKERFSLILESASTNQTSMYLCASNYAGQGSQPQHFGDGTRLSIL.

The rearrangement uses TRBV6-4 and TRBJ2-7; 10 positions match TRBD1. The CDR3 totals 14 residues. Germline V gene sequence: CDR1 MRHNA, CDR2 SNTAGT. V trimming: 8 bases; J trimming: 3 bases; junction bases outside the gene matches: 7. CDR3 DNA sequence: TGTGCCAGCTCTCCGGGGACAGGGGACTACGAGCAGTACTTC. Translating it yields CASSPGTGDYEQYF.

The V gene is TRBV29-1, the J gene TRBJ2-7, with D perhaps matching TRBD1 or TRBD2 (5 bases each). The ends were cut back, 0 bases at V and 3 bases at J, with 9 bases in the middle. CDR3 length: 13 amino acids. Germline assignment: CDR1 SQVTM and CDR2 ANQGSEA. The CDR3 bases are TGCAGCGTTGAAGACGGGACGGGCTACGAGCAGTACTTC. Residues: CSVEDGTGYEQYF.

The V gene is TRBV10-2, the J gene TRBJ2-4; D call uncertain. The ends were cut back, 4 bases at V and 8 bases at J, with 12 bases in the middle. The CDR3 is 13 residues long. Germline CDR1 is WSHSY and CDR2 is SAAADI. CDR3 DNA sequence: TGCGCCAGCAGTGGCCTAAATGGGGACATTCAGTACTTC. It is translated as CASSGLNGDIQYF.

CDR3 DNA: TGTGCCAGCGGCTCTAGCGGGGACTACAATGAGCAGTTCTTC. Protein sequence: CASGSSGDYNEQFF. The V and J genes are TRBV14 and TRBJ2-1, with 9 bases identical to TRBD2. CDR3 length equals 14 residues. Trimming took 8 bases from V and 3 from J; bases not matched to a gene: 5. CDR1 and CDR2 from the germline V gene are SGHDN and FVKESK.

V usage is TRBV30 and J usage is TRBJ1-1; unclear D gene. From germline, CDR1 is GTSNPN and CDR2 SVGIG (reference sequence). The CDR3 is 12 residues long. V was clipped by 0 bases and J by 5 bases, with 7 bases between them. The CDR3 coding sequence is TGTGCCTGGAGTGTTGTGCAGACTGAAGCTTTCTTT. Translating it yields CAWSVVQTEAFF.

In this sample, this clone turned up a few times. V gene TRBV9 combines with J gene TRBJ1-3; D remains unclear. This CDR3 is built from 15 residues. CDR1 SGDLS and CDR2 YYNGEE come from the germline V gene. Trimming pared 0 bases from V and 2 bases from J, leaving 9 bases between. Here the CDR3 DNA reads TGTGCCAGCAGCGTAGTTGGTGACACTGGAAACACCATATATTTT. This sequence encodes CASSVVGDTGNTIYF.

V and J are TRBV7-9 and TRBJ1-2, with D possibly TRBD1 on 5 matching bases. The CDR3 consists of 16 residues. Per germline, CDR1 SEHNR and CDR2 FQNEAQ (reference sequence). The germline V and J ends were trimmed by 1 base and 6 bases, with 18 bases remaining between them. CDR3 nucleotides: TGTGCCAGCAGCTTAGGATCCTCAGTTTTAGGGGATGGCTACACCTTC. Residues: CASSLGSSVLGDGYTF.

The chain joins TRBV7-9 to TRBJ1-4, with D unresolved. V lost 1 base and J 6 bases, leaving 12 bases between the germline ends. The CDR3 runs to 15 residues. The germline CDR1 and CDR2 sequences are SEHNR and FQNEAQ (reference sequence). The CDR3 coding sequence is TGTGCCAGCAGCTTAGGTGGCGGACGGGATGAAAAACTGTTTTTT. It yields the protein CASSLGGGRDEKLFF.

The J gene is TRBJ1-2, the V gene TRBV5-6; D is uncertain. Germline V gene sequence: CDR1 SGHDT, CDR2 YYEEEE. Trimming stripped 1 base from V and 8 bases from J, with 21 bases between. The CDR3 sequence is 16 residues long. For the CDR3, the DNA is TGTGCCAGCAGCTTGCCCCCCGCTGATAGCAACGGAGGCTACACCTTC. Translating gives CASSLPPADSNGGYTF.

A remark on this clone: This CDR3 is also generated by other DNA sequences in the sample. The chain is built from TRBV27 and TRBJ2-7, with TRBD1 matching 11 bases. Trimming at V came to 3 bases and at J to 3 bases, leaving 1 base not matched to a gene. This CDR3 has 14 residues. The germline V gene encodes CDR1 MNHEY and CDR2 SMNVEV (reference sequence). The CDR3 is CASSLGQGVYEQYF. The CDR3 DNA reads as TGTGCCAGCAGTTTGGGACAGGGGGTCTACGAGCAGTACTTC.

This sequence joins TRBV7-2 and TRBJ1-5; D possibly corresponds to TRBD1 (5 bases). The germline V and J ends were trimmed by 4 bases and 2 bases, with 12 bases remaining between them. Germline loops: CDR1 SGHTA, CDR2 FQGNSA. The CDR3 covers 15 residues. The CDR3 reads CASSYGDGGNQPQHF. CDR3 bases: TGTGCCAGCAGCTATGGGGACGGAGGCAATCAGCCCCAGCATTTT.

V is TRBV4-3 and J is TRBJ2-3; 7 bases map to TRBD1. Germline V gene sequence: CDR1 LGHNA, CDR2 YSLEER. V shed 4 bases, J shed 2 bases, and the junction held 9 bases outside the gene matches. The CDR3 extends over 16 amino acids. CDR3 coding DNA: TGCGCCAGCAGCCCAGGGGACAGTCACCTCACAGATACGCAGTATTTT. Translation gives CASSPGDSHLTDTQYF.

This clone was seen a handful of times. The CDR3 DNA is TGTGCCAGCAGCGCGGGACTAGCGGGTCCCGCGGGGGAGCTGTTTTTT. It translates to CASSAGLAGPAGELFF. V and J are TRBV13 and TRBJ2-2; 12 nucleotides agree with TRBD2. CDR3 length: 16 residues. Germline V lookup: CDR1 PRHDT, CDR2 FYEKMQ (reference sequence). The V and J ends lost 5 bases and 8 bases, in that order; junction bases with no gene match: 9.

The chain couples TRBV30 to TRBJ1-1; D is unresolved. Germline V CDR1 and CDR2: GTSNPN, SVGIG (reference sequence). V lost 2 bases and J lost 1, with 8 bases in between. The CDR3 has 13 amino acids. This chain's CDR3 is CAWSSRANTEAFF. As DNA, the CDR3 is TGTGCCTGGAGTAGCAGAGCGAACACTGAAGCTTTCTTT.

The genes are TRBV29-1 and TRBJ2-5; no firm D call. The end of the DNA fits TRBJ2-7 better, so the J call may be wrong. There are 11 residues in the CDR3. Germline loops: CDR1 SQVTM, CDR2 ANQGSEA. CDR3 in DNA: TGCAGCGCCTCAGAAACCTACGAGCAGTACTTC. Translated: CSASETYEQYF.

This rearrangement joins TRBV11-2 to TRBJ2-1; 9 nucleotides agree with TRBD1. The trim removed 6 bases at V and 10 bases at J, leaving 4 bases unmatched. CDR3 length: 12 residues. The V gene's germline CDR1 is SGHAT and CDR2 FQNNGV. The CDR3 nucleotides are TGTGCCAGCAGGTACACAGGGGGCGAGCAGTTCTTC. The encoded protein is CASRYTGGEQFF.

This clone was observed a few times. This probably arose from a read error, given a far larger clone one base away. Other DNA sequences within the sample encode an identical CDR3. The J gene is TRBJ1-2, the V gene TRBV7-9; D unclear. V was cut by 5 bases and J by 3 bases, with 19 bases left in between. The CDR3 extends over 16 amino acids. Germline V gene sequence: CDR1 SEHNR, CDR2 FQNEAQ (reference sequence). In DNA form, the CDR3 reads TGTGCCAGCAGCCAAGTTTCGCTAGCCACAGACTATGGCTACACCTTC. Amino acid sequence: CASSQVSLATDYGYTF.

The rearrangement uses TRBV9 and TRBJ2-7, with D possibly being TRBD1 (7 bases). CDR3 length equals 15 residues. CDR1 SGDLS and CDR2 YYNGEE come from the germline V gene. Trimming left V 6 bases short and J 4 bases short, with 20 bases between. The CDR3 spells CASTVQGRGRYEQYF. CDR3 sequence (DNA): TGTGCCAGCACCGTCCAAGGCAGGGGGAGGTACGAGCAGTACTTC. The full variable domain, completed using reference TRBV9 and TRBJ2-7, is DSGVTQTPKHLITATGQRVTLRCSPRSGDLSVYWYQQSLDQGLQFLIQYYNGEERAKGNILERFSAQQFPDLHSELNLSSLELGDSALYFCASTVQGRGRYEQYFGPGTRLTVT.

In this sample, this clone turned up a few times. The J gene is TRBJ2-1, the V gene TRBV27; a weak D match, TRBD2 (5 bases). Per germline, CDR1 MNHEY and CDR2 SMNVEV (reference sequence). The ends were cut back, 6 bases at V and 7 bases at J, with 25 bases in the middle. This CDR3 spans 17 amino acids. As DNA, the CDR3 is TGTGCCAGCAGCCAACGGGTGGGAGCCCTCGTTGTGAATGAGCAGTTCTTC. This translates into CASSQRVGALVVNEQFF.

This clone was detected a few times. V usage is TRBV7-9 and J usage is TRBJ2-4; perhaps D is TRBD1 or TRBD2 (5 bases each). The CDR3 has 14 residues. Germline V gene lookup returns CDR1 SEHNR and CDR2 FQNEAQ (reference sequence). V lost 4 bases and J 4 bases, leaving 11 bases between the germline ends. The CDR3 DNA reads TGTGCCAGCAGCTCGGGACCGGAAAAAAACATTCAGTACTTC. Translation: CASSSGPEKNIQYF.

In the case of this clone: This CDR3 is also generated by other DNA sequences in the sample. This chain links TRBV5-1 with TRBJ1-1; D not certain. Germline V gene data show CDR1 as SGHRS and CDR2 as YFSETQ. CDR3 length equals 14 residues. Between the trimmed V and J ends, which lost 0 bases and 0 bases, there was a span of 6 bases. CDR3 bases: TGCGCCAGCAGCTTGGGAGGGATGAACACTGAAGCTTTCTTT. Its translation is CASSLGGMNTEAFF.

V usage is TRBV12-5 and J usage is TRBJ2-1, with a tentative D call TRBD1 (6 bases). The V gene's germline CDR1 is LGHNT and CDR2 FRNRAP. The V gene lost 6 bases and the J gene lost 4 bases, with 16 bases spanning the gap. The CDR3 runs to 15 residues. Here the CDR3 reads CASGQQGPTYNEQFF. The CDR3 DNA reads TGTGCTAGTGGCCAACAGGGTCCCACGTACAATGAGCAGTTCTTC.

This chain uses TRBV6-4 with TRBJ2-7, with unresolved D. This CDR3 spans 14 amino acids. Germline-derived CDR1 and CDR2 are MRHNA and SNTAGT. V lost 0 bases, J lost 6 bases, and 12 bases lay in between. The DNA of the CDR3 is TGTGCCAGCAGTGACTCCCCAAACCCCGCCGAGCAGTACTTC. It specifies CASSDSPNPAEQYF.

The chain has TRBV23-1 and TRBJ2-2, with D perhaps TRBD2 (6 bases). TRBV23-1 is known as an ORF, though its function is uncertain. This CDR3 is 15 amino acids long. V dropped 6 bases and J dropped 9 bases, with 20 bases sitting between them. The CDR3 sequence is CASRSRTGRGRELFF. CDR3 nucleotides: TGCGCCAGCAGATCTCGGACCGGGCGGGGACGGGAGCTGTTTTTT.

This clone was found a few times. The V and J genes are TRBV7-8 and TRBJ1-1; D possibly corresponds to TRBD1 (5 bases). The CDR3 covers 16 residues. With 6 bases removed from V and 1 base from J, the gap between germline ends came to 18 bases. Germline lookup yields CDR1 SGHVS and CDR2 FQNEAQ. CDR3 sequence: CASSLSLFGQNTEAFF. Here the CDR3 DNA reads TGTGCCAGCAGTCTTAGCCTATTTGGACAGAACACTGAAGCTTTCTTT.

This clone occurred once. The chain recombines TRBV27 with TRBJ1-2; D may be TRBD1 (6 bases). Trimming shortened V by 1 base and J by 6 bases, and 15 bases separated the two germline ends. Germline V gene lookup returns CDR1 MNHEY and CDR2 SMNVEV (reference sequence). The CDR3 covers 15 residues. Here the CDR3 reads CASSLFSGGNDGYTF. The CDR3 DNA is TGTGCCAGCAGTTTATTCTCGGGGGGCAACGATGGCTACACCTTC.